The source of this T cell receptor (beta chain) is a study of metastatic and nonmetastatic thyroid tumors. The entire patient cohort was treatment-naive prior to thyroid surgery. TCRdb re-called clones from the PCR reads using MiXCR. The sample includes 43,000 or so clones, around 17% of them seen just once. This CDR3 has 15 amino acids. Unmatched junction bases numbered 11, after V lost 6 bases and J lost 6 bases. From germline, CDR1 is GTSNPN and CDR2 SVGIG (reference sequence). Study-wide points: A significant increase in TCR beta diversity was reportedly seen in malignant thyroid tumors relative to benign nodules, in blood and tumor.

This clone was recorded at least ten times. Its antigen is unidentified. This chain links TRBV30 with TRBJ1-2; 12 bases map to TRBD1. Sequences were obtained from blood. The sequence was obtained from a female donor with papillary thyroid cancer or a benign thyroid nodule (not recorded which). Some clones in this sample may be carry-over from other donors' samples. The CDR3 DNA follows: TGTGCCTGTAGTCCGGGACAGGGGGCGACCGATGGCTACACCTTC. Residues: CACSPGQGATDGYTF. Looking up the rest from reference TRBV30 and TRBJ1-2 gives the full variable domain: SQTIHQWPATLVQPVGSPLSLECTVEGTSNPNLYWYRQAAGRGLQLLFYSVGIGQISSEVPQNLSASRPQDRQFILSSKKLLLSDSGFYLCACSPGQGATDGYTFGSGTRLTVV.